The 16 T cell receptor beta chains below all came from one sample that was sequenced in a study of blood T cell repertoires in COVID-19. Sequencing was performed with immunoSEQ multiplex PCR; in TCRdb, only in-frame clones are kept and a portion is missing. The repertoire holds 50,000 to 70,000 clones, with roughly 76% as singletons. Sequenced: peripheral blood. These receptors were collected from a man aged 45-65 years with active or convalescent COVID-19.

V and J are TRBV14 and TRBJ2-3; D possibly corresponds to TRBD2 (6 bases). Germline V gene sequence: CDR1 SGHDN, CDR2 FVKESK. There are 16 residues in the CDR3. Between the trimmed V and J ends, which lost 0 bases and 0 bases, there was a span of 10 bases. CDR3 nucleotide sequence: TGTGCCAGCAGCCAAGAGGGACTCCCAAGCACAGATACGCAGTATTTT. Its protein is CASSQEGLPSTDTQYF.

V is TRBV11-2 and J is TRBJ2-4, with unresolved D. V lost 1 base to trimming and J lost 5 bases, with 9 bases between them. The CDR3 loop spans 14 amino acids. In germline, CDR1 is SGHAT, CDR2 FQNNGV. The CDR3 bases are TGTGCCAGCAGCTTAGCGGGTCGGGAAAACATTCAGTACTTC. Amino acid sequence: CASSLAGRENIQYF.

The rearrangement joins TRBV6-6 to TRBJ1-3; D is perhaps TRBD1 (6 bases). The CDR3 is 15 amino acids. The V end was cut by 6 bases, the J end by 4 bases, with 16 bases between. Germline CDR1 reads MNHNY; CDR2 reads SVGAGI (reference sequence). CDR3 amino acids: CASRDDGGGGNTIYF. The DNA for the CDR3 is TGTGCCAGCAGGGATGATGGGGGCGGCGGAAACACCATATATTTT.

The rearrangement joins TRBV29-1 to TRBJ2-3; 8 bases line up with TRBD2. V lost 6 bases and J lost 6; bases outside the gene matches: 8. This CDR3 spans 13 amino acids. Germline assignment: CDR1 SQVTM and CDR2 ANQGSEA. CDR3 bases: TGCAGCGTCCAGGGACTAGTTAGGGATACGCAGTATTTT. Protein product: CSVQGLVRDTQYF.

The genes are TRBV2 and TRBJ1-2; no firm D call. V lost 1 base and J 0 bases, leaving 9 bases between the germline ends. CDR3 length: 15 residues. Germline V gene lookup returns CDR1 SNHLY and CDR2 FYNNEI. CDR3 nucleotide sequence: TGTGCCAGCAGTGAAGAACATGACACTAACTATGGCTACACCTTC. Residues: CASSEEHDTNYGYTF.

The chain combines TRBV7-6 with TRBJ1-4; D remains ambiguous. The V gene's germline CDR1 is SGHVS and CDR2 FNYEAQ. V was clipped by 1 base and J by 0 bases, with 6 bases between them. The CDR3 extends over 15 amino acids. CDR3 loop: CASSLDRATNEKLFF. The DNA of the CDR3 is TGTGCCAGCAGCTTAGACCGAGCAACTAATGAAAAACTGTTTTTT.

This clone was seen once. The chain joins TRBV29-1 to TRBJ2-7; 8 nucleotides agree with TRBD1. The CDR3 has 12 amino acids. CDR1 is SQVTM and CDR2 is ANQGSEA in the germline V gene. The ends lost 7 bases at V and 6 bases at J; junction bases unmatched: 8. In nucleotides, the CDR3 is TGCAGCGCTGGACAGGGAAACCGCGAGCAGTACTTC. Translating it yields CSAGQGNREQYF.

CDR3 coding DNA: TGCAGTGCTAGTATGGACAGGGGGCTCATGGAGACCCAGTACTTC. Protein sequence: CSASMDRGLMETQYF. The chain couples TRBV20-1 to TRBJ2-5; 11 bases are shared with TRBD1. The CDR3 is 15 residues long. V shed 3 bases and J 5 bases; nucleotides not matched to a gene: 8. Per the germline V gene, CDR1 is DFQATT and CDR2 is SNEGSKA (reference sequence).

In nucleotides, the CDR3 is TGTGCCAGCTCACGACGGACCGGGGAGAACACTGAAGCTTTCTTT. This gives the protein CASSRRTGENTEAFF. This sequence joins TRBV18 and TRBJ1-1, with D hard to call. This CDR3 contains 15 residues. Trimming stripped 4 bases from V and 1 base from J, with 13 bases between. CDR1 and CDR2 from the germline V gene are KGHSH and LQKENI. The full variable domain, completed using reference TRBV18 and TRBJ1-1, is NAGVMQNPRHLVRRRGQEARLRCSPMKGHSHVYWYRQLPEEGLKFMVYLQKENIIDESGMPKERFSAEFPKEGPSILRIQQVVRGDSAAYFCASSRRTGENTEAFFGQGTRLTVV.

The J gene is TRBJ2-5, the V gene TRBV3-1 (or the pseudogene TRBV3-2); TRBD1 matches 8 bases. This CDR3 spans 16 amino acids. J gave up 0 bases and V 5 bases, and 8 bases lay outside the gene matches. CDR1 is LGHDT and CDR2 is YNNKEL in the germline V gene (reference sequence). CDR3 loop: CASSADRGLYQETQYF. In nucleotides, the CDR3 is TGTGCCAGCAGCGCCGACAGGGGACTGTACCAAGAGACCCAGTACTTC.

DNA of the CDR3: TGTGCCAGCAGCCAAGATCTGACCACCCGGGGGGCTTTCTTT. It encodes CASSQDLTTRGAFF. The chain has TRBV3-1 (or the pseudogene TRBV3-2) and TRBJ1-1, with D perhaps matching TRBD1 (5 bases). Germline lookup yields CDR1 LGHDT and CDR2 YNNKEL (reference sequence). Trimming pared 0 bases from V and 11 bases from J, leaving 16 bases between. CDR3 size: 14 residues.

The V gene is TRBV25-1, the J gene TRBJ2-7; D gene ambiguous. CDR1 and CDR2 (germline): MGHDK, SYGVNS. The CDR3 is 14 residues long. V was shortened by 3 bases and J by 5 bases, with 14 bases between the two germline ends. CDR3 DNA sequence: TGTGCCAGCAGTGATGCTACAGACATCCACGAGCAGTACTTC. This gives the protein CASSDATDIHEQYF.

As concerns this clone: A read error may account for a junction end that differs from germline. This chain joins TRBV7-7 and TRBJ2-5, with 8 bases matching TRBD2. CDR3 length equals 16 residues. Germline V CDR1 and CDR2: SSHAT, FNYEAQ (reference sequence). The CDR3 region is CASSSHLAGNQETQYF. CDR3 in DNA: TGTGCTAGCAGCTCCCATCTAGCGGGTAACCAAGAGACCCAGTACTTC.

V gene TRBV3-1 (or the pseudogene TRBV3-2) combines with J gene TRBJ1-1; the D gene is possibly TRBD1 (5 bases). CDR1 is LGHDT and CDR2 is YNNKEL in the germline V gene (reference sequence). The V end was cut by 0 bases, the J end by 6 bases, with 14 bases between. This CDR3 is built from 15 residues. Written as DNA, the CDR3 is TGTGCCAGCAGCCAAGATGCCGGGGCGGGGGCTGAAGCTTTCTTT. Residues: CASSQDAGAGAEAFF.

This clone occurred a few times. The V gene is TRBV5-6, the J gene TRBJ1-1, with TRBD1 identical over 7 bases. CDR1 is SGHDT and CDR2 is YYEEEE in the germline V gene. The CDR3 consists of 14 residues. V lost 3 bases to trimming and J lost 8 bases; unmatched junction nucleotides: 10. The chain's CDR3 is CASSYREPGQEAFF. The CDR3 coding sequence is TGTGCCAGCAGCTATAGGGAGCCGGGACAGGAAGCTTTCTTT. Variable domain in full (rest from reference TRBV5-6 and TRBJ1-1): DAGVTQSPTHLIKTRGQQVTLRCSPKSGHDTVSWYQQALGQGPQFIFQYYEEEERQRGNFPDRFSGHQFPNYSSELNVNALLLGDSALYLCASSYREPGQEAFFGQGTRLTVV.

Many counts were recorded for this clone. The chain recombines TRBV7-3 with TRBJ2-7, with a possible D match to TRBD1 (6 bases). The V and J ends lost 4 bases and 3 bases respectively, with 13 bases between them. This CDR3 has 14 residues. From germline, CDR1 is SGHTA and CDR2 FQGTGA. The CDR3 sequence is CASSSNGQLYEQYF. The CDR3 region has the DNA TGTGCCAGCAGCTCGAACGGACAGCTCTACGAGCAGTACTTC.